The clone carrying this TCR beta chain was observed a handful of times. Its antigen remains unidentified. These data originate in a study of response to subunit inactivated influenza vaccine. Whole-study findings and limits: Few additional T cells are recruited per seasonal influenza vaccination, authors suggested.

Looked up from germline, CDR1 is MNHEY and CDR2 is SVGEGT. CDR3 length: 15 amino acids. The V gene end was trimmed by 0 bases and the J gene end by 7 bases; junction bases not matched to a gene: 4. TCRdb passed the RT-PCR reads through MiXCR, listing each CDR3 protein once. The sample includes about 520,000 distinct CDR3 sequences, less than 30% of them seen just once. Material: CD4+ T cells sorted from PBMCs, obtained about 5 days after vaccination. The V and J genes are TRBV6-2 or TRBV6-3 and TRBJ1-5; 9 bases are a match to TRBD1. This receptor was taken from a man aged 50 to 60 who received an inactivated influenza vaccine. Written as DNA, the CDR3 is TGTGCCAGCAGTTACTCGGGACAGGGAAAGCAGCCCCAGCATTTT. This translates into CASSYSGQGKQPQHF.